This T cell receptor beta chain derives from a study of T cells in Graves' hyperthyroidism and ophthalmopathy. V shed 4 bases and J 4 bases; nucleotides not matched to a gene: 8. The CDR3 covers 15 residues. From germline, CDR1 is SNHLY and CDR2 FYNNEI. Study-wide points: Expanded thyroid clonotypes (above 0.001) were mostly also found in blood.

RNA transcripts gave rise to amplified TCR beta CDR3 regions. The TCR CDR3 first-round RT-PCR relied on the HTBI primer set. TCRdb ran MiXCR on the multiplex PCR reads and lists one entry per CDR3 protein. Of roughly 570,000 distinct CDR3 sequences listed, around 14% are singletons. This clonotype occurred many times. The target antigen is unknown. This chain uses TRBV2 with TRBJ2-3; 7 bases are a match to TRBD1. The source of this sequence is a woman in her thirties with Graves' hyperthyroidism. Sequencing was carried out using blood. Here the CDR3 reads CASSVLRQGADTQYF. CDR3 DNA sequence: TGTGCCAGCAGTGTTCTCCGACAGGGTGCAGATACGCAGTATTTT.